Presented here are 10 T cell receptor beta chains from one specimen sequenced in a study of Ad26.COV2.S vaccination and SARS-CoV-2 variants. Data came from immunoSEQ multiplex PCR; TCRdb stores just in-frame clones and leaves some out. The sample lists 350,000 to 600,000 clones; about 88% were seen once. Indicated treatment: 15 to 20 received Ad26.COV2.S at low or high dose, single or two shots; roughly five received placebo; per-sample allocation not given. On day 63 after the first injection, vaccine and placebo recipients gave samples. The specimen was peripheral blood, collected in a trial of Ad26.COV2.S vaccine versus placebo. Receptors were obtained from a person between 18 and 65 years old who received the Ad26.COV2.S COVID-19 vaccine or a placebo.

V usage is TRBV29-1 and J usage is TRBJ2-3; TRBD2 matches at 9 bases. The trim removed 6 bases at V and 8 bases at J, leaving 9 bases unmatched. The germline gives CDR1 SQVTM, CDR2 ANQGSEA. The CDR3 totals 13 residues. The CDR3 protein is CSVLWTSDGTQYF. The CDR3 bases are TGCAGCGTGTTGTGGACTAGCGACGGTACGCAGTATTTT.

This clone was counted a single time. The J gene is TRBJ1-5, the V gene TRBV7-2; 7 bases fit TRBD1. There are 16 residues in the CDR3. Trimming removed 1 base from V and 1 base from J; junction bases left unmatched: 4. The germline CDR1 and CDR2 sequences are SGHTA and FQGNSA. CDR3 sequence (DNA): TGTGCCAGCAGCTTAGTAGTGGGACAGAGCAATCAGCCCCAGCATTTT. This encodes CASSLVVGQSNQPQHF.

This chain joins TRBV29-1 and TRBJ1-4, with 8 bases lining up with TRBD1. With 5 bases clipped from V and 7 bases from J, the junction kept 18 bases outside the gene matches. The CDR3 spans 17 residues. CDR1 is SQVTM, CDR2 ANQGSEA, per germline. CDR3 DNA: TGCAGCGTTACGGGACAGGCGGCGGGTGAGATGGGTGAAAAACTGTTTTTT. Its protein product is CSVTGQAAGEMGEKLFF.

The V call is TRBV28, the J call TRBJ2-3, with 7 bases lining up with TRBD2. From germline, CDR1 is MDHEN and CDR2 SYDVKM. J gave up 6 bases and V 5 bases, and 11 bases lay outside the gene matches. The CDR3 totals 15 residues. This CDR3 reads CASSARGSFRDTQYF. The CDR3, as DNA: TGTGCCAGCAGTGCGCGGGGGTCGTTCAGGGATACGCAGTATTTT.

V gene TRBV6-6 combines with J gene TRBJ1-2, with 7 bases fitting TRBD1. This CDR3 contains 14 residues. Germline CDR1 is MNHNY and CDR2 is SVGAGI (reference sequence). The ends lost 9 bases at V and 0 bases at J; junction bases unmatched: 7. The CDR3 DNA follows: TGTGCCAGTAACAGGGGCCAAACTAACTATGGCTACACCTTC. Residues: CASNRGQTNYGYTF.

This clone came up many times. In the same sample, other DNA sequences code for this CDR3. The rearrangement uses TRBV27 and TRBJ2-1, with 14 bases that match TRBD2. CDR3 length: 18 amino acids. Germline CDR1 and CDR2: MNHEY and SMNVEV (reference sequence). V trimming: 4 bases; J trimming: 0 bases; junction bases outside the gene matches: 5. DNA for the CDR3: TGTGCCAGCAGTTCTGGACTAGCGGGGGGTAGCTCCTACAATGAGCAGTTCTTC. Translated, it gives CASSSGLAGGSSYNEQFF.

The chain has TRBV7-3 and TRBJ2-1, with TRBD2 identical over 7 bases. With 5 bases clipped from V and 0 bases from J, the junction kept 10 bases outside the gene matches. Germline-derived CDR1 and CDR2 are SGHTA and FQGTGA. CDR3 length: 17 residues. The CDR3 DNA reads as TGTGCCAGCAGCCCGAATAGCGGGTCGAGCTCCTACAATGAGCAGTTCTTC. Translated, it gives CASSPNSGSSSYNEQFF.

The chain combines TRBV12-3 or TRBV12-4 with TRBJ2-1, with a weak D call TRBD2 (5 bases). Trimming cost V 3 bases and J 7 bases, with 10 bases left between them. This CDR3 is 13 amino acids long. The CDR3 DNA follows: TGTGCCAGCAGTTTGAGGGCCGGGAATGAGCAGTTCTTC. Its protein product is CASSLRAGNEQFF.

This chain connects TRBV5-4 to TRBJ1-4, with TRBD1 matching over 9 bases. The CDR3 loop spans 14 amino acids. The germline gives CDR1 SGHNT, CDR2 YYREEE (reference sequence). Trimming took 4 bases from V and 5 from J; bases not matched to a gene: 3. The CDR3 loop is CASSADRGNEKLFF. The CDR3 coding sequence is TGTGCCAGCAGCGCTGACAGGGGGAATGAAAAACTGTTTTTT.

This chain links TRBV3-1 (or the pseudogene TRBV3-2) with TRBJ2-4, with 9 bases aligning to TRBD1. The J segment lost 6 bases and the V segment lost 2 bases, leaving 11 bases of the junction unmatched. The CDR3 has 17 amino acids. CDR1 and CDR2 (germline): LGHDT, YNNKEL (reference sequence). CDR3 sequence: CASSQLPGQGITNIQYF. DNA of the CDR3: TGTGCCAGCAGCCAACTCCCGGGACAGGGAATCACAAACATTCAGTACTTC.